This TCR beta chain is drawn from a study of Ad26.COV2.S vaccination and SARS-CoV-2 variants. Across the whole study: In the COV1001 trial, the donor was in the Ad26.COV2.S arm. The authors gave Ad26.COV2.S intramuscularly, either once or twice 56 days apart.

Using immunoSEQ multiplex PCR, the repertoire was profiled, and TCRdb retains in-frame clones only, with some absent. The table lists more than 400,000 clones, around 93% of them singletons, with more than 1.5% in the top ten. This CDR3 has 13 residues. In germline, CDR1 is SGHTA, CDR2 FQGNSA. V dropped 2 bases and J dropped 5 bases, with 10 bases sitting between them. The treatment denotes: 15 to 20 received Ad26.COV2.S at low or high dose, single or two shots; about 5 received placebo; per-sample allocation not given. Day 63 after the first vaccine or placebo injection was the time point for sampling. Donation was by an adult aged 18-55 years who was in Boston. An Ad26 vector expressing Wuhan-strain SARS-CoV-2 spike served as the vaccine.

This clonotype originated in a person aged 18-60 years who received the Ad26.COV2.S COVID-19 vaccine or a placebo. The sample here was peripheral blood, taken in a trial of Ad26.COV2.S vaccine versus placebo. This chain uses TRBV7-2 with TRBJ2-7; no firm D call. This CDR3 is CASSLRGFNEQYF. In DNA, the CDR3 is TGTGCCAGCAGCTTACGAGGTTTCAACGAGCAGTACTTC. Drawing the rest from reference TRBV7-2 and TRBJ2-7, the complete variable domain is GAGVSQSPSNKVTEKGKDVELRCDPISGHTALYWYRQSLGQGLEFLIYFQGNSAPDKSGLPSDRFSAERTGGSVSTLTIQRTQQEDSAVYLCASSLRGFNEQYFGPGTRLTVT.